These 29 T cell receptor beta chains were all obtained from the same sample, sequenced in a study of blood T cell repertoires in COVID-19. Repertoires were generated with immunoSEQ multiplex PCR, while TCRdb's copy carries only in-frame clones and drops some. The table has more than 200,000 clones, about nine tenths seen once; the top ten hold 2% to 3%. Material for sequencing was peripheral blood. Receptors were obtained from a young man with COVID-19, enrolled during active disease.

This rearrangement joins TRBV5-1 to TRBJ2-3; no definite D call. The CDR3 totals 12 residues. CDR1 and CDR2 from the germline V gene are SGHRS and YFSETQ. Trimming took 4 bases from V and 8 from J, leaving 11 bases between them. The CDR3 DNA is TGCGCCAGCAGCGAGGAACTAAGTACGCAGTATTTT. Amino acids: CASSEELSTQYF.

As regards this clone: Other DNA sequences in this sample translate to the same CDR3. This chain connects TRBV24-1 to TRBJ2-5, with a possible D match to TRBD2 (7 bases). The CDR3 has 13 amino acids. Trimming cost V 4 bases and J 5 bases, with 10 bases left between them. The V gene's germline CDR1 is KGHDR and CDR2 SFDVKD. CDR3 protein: CATSEGGRETQYF. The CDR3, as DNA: TGTGCCACCAGTGAGGGGGGGCGGGAGACCCAGTACTTC.

The CDR3 DNA reads as TGTGCCAGCAGCTTCGACAGGGGGCACACCGGGGAGCTGTTTTTT. It specifies CASSFDRGHTGELFF. The V gene is TRBV11-3, the J gene TRBJ2-2; 10 bases fit TRBD1. Germline trimming cut 3 bases from V and 3 bases from J; bases unmatched to any gene: 1. Germline CDR1 and CDR2: SGHNT and YENEEA. The CDR3 extends over 15 amino acids.

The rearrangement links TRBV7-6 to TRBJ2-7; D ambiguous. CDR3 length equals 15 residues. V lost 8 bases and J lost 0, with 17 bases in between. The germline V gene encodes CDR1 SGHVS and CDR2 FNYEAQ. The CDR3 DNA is TGTGCCAGCTCCATCCTATCCGCAAGCTCCTACGAGCAGTACTTC. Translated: CASSILSASSYEQYF. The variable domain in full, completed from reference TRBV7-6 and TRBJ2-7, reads GAGVSQSPRYKVTKRGQDVALRCDPISGHVSLYWYRQALGQGPEFLTYFNYEAQQDKSGLPNDRFSAERPEGSISTLTIQRTEQRDSAMYRCASSILSASSYEQYFGPGTRLTVT.

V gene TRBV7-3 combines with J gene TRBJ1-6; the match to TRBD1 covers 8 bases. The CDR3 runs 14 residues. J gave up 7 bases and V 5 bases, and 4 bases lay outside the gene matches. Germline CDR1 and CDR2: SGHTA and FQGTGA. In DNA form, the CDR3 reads TGTGCCAGCAGCACAGGGGGAACCAATTCACCCCTCCACTTT. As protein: CASSTGGTNSPLHF.

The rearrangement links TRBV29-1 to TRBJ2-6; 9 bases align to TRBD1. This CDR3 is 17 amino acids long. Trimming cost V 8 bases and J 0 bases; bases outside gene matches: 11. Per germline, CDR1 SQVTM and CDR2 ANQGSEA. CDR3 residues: CSTLGQGLSSGANVLTF. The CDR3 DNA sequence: TGCAGCACCCTGGGACAGGGATTGAGCTCTGGGGCCAACGTCCTGACTTTC.

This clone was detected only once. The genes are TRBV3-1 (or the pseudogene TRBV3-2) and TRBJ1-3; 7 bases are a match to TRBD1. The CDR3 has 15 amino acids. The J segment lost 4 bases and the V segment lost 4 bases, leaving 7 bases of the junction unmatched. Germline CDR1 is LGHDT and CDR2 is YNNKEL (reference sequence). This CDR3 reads CASSPAQGGGNTIYF. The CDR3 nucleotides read TGTGCCAGCAGCCCTGCCCAGGGGGGAGGAAACACCATATATTTT.

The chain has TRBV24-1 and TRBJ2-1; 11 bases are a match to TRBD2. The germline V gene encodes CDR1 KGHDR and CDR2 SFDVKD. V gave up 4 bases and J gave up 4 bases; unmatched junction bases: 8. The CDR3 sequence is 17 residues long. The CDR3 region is CATSDSGTSGQYNEQFF. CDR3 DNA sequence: TGTGCCACCAGTGACTCCGGGACTAGCGGCCAGTACAATGAGCAGTTCTTC.

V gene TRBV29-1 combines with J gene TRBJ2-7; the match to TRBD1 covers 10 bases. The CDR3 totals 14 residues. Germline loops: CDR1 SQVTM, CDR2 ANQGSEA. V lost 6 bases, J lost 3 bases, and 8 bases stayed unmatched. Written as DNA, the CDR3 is TGCAGCGTACGGGGACAGGGGTCCGACTACGAGCAGTACTTC. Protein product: CSVRGQGSDYEQYF.

This CDR3 reads CASGTGWVNTEAFF. The CDR3 nucleotides read TGTGCCAGCGGGACAGGGTGGGTGAACACTGAAGCTTTCTTT. The chain is built from TRBV5-4 and TRBJ1-1; 9 bases map to TRBD1. CDR3 length: 14 residues. CDR1 SGHNT and CDR2 YYREEE come from the germline V gene (reference sequence). J was trimmed by 0 bases and V by 7 bases; bases with no gene match: 4. The complete variable domain, with remaining parts taken from reference TRBV5-4 and TRBJ1-1, reads ETGVTQSPTHLIKTRGQQVTLRCSSQSGHNTVSWYQQALGQGPQFIFQYYREEENGRGNFPPRFSGLQFPNYSSELNVNALELDDSALYLCASGTGWVNTEAFFGQGTRLTVV.

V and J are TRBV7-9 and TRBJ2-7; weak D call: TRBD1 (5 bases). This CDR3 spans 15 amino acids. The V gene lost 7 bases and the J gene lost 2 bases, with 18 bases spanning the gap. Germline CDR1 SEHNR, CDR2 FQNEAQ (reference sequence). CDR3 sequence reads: CASTPLSDRAYEQYF. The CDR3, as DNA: TGTGCCAGCACCCCTCTCTCCGACAGAGCCTACGAGCAGTACTTC.

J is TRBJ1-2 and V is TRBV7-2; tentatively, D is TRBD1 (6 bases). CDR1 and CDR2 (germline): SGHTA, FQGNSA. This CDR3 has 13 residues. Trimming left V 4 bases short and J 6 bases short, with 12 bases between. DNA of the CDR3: TGTGCCAGCAGCTACCTACAGGGAGATGGCTACACCTTC. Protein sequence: CASSYLQGDGYTF.

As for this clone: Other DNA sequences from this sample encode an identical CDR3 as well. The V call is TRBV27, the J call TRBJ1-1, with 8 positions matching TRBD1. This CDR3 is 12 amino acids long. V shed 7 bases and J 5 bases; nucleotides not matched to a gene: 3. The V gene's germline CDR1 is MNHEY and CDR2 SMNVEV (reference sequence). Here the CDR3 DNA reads TGTGCCAGCAACGACAGGGGTACTGAAGCTTTCTTT. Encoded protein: CASNDRGTEAFF.

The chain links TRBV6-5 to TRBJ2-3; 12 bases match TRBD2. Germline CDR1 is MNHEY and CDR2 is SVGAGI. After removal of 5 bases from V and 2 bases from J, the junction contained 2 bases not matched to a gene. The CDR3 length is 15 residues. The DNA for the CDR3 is TGTGCCAGCAGTCGACTAGCGGGGGACACAGATACGCAGTATTTT. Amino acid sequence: CASSRLAGDTDTQYF.

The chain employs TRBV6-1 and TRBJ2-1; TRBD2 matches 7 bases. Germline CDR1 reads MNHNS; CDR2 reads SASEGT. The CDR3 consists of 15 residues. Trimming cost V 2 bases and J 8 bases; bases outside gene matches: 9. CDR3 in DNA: TGTGCCAGCAGTGAACTGTTCGCGGGAGAGGATGAGCAGTTCTTC. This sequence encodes CASSELFAGEDEQFF.

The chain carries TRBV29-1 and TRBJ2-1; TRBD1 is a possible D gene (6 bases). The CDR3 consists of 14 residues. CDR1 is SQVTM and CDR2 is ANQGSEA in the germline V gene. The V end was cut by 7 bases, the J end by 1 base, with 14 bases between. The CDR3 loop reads CSDTVQGSYNEQFF. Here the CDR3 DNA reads TGCAGCGACACGGTACAGGGTTCCTACAATGAGCAGTTCTTC.

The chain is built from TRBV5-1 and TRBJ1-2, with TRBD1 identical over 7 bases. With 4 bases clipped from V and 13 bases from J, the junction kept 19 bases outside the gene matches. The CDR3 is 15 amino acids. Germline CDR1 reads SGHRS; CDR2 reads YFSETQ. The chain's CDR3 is CASSHTMDRRPNLTF. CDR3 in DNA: TGCGCCAGCAGCCATACGATGGACAGGAGACCAAATCTCACCTTC.

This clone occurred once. CDR3 coding DNA: TGTGCCAGCAGCTTTCTCGATTCACCCCTCCACTTT. Its translation is CASSFLDSPLHF. The V call is TRBV11-2, the J call TRBJ1-6; D remains unclear. CDR1 SGHAT and CDR2 FQNNGV come from the germline V gene. CDR3 length: 12 residues. Trimming cost V 3 bases and J 8 bases, with 5 bases left between them.

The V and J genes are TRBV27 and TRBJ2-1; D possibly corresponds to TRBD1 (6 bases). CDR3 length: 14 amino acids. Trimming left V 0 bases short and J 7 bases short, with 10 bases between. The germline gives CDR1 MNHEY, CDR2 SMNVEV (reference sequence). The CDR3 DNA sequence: TGTGCCAGCAGTTTATCGGACAGTGAGAATGAGCAGTTCTTC. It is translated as CASSLSDSENEQFF.

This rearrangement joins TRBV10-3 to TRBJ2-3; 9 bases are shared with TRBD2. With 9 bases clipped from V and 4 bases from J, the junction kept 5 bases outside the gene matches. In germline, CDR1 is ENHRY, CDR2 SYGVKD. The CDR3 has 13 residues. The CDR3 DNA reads TGTGCCATACTTAGCGGGGGTGCAGATACGCAGTATTTT. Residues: CAILSGGADTQYF.

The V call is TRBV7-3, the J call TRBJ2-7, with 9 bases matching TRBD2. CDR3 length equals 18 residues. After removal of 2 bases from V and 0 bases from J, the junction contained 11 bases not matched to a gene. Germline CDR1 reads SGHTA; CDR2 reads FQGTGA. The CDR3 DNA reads TGTGCCAGCAGCTTATACCCTCCGACTAGCGGCAGCTCCTACGAGCAGTACTTC. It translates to CASSLYPPTSGSSYEQYF.

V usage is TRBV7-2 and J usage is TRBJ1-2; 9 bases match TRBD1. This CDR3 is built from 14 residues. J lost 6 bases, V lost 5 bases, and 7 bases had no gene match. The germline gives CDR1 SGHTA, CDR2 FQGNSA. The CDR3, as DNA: TGTGCCAGCAGCGTCATACAGGGGGCGGATGGCTACACCTTC. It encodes CASSVIQGADGYTF.

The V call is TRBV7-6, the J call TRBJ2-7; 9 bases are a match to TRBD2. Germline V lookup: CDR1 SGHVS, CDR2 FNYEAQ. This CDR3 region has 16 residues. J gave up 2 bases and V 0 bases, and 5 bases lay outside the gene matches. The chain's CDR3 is CASSLAGSGGTYEQYF. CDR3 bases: TGTGCCAGCAGCTTAGCTGGTAGCGGGGGCACCTACGAGCAGTACTTC.

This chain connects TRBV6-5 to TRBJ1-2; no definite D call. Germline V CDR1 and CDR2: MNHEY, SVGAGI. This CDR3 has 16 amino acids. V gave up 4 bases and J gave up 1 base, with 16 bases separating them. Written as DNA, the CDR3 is TGTGCCAGCAGTTCCCTCGCCGGGAGCCTTAACTATGGCTACACCTTC. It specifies CASSSLAGSLNYGYTF.

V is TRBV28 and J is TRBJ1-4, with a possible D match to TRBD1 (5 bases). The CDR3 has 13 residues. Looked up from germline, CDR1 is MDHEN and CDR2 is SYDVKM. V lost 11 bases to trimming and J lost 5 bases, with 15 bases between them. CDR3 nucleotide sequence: TGTGCCGCCCTGGGACTCATGAATGAAAAACTGTTTTTT. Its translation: CAALGLMNEKLFF.

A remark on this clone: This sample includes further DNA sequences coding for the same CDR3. CDR3 region: CASSLGLAGGEQFF. The CDR3 DNA reads as TGCGCCAGCAGCTTGGGGCTAGCGGGAGGTGAGCAGTTCTTC. The chain links TRBV5-1 to TRBJ2-1; 11 bases fit TRBD2. This CDR3 is built from 14 residues. Per the germline V gene, CDR1 is SGHRS and CDR2 is YFSETQ. J gave up 9 bases and V 0 bases, and 2 bases lay outside the gene matches.

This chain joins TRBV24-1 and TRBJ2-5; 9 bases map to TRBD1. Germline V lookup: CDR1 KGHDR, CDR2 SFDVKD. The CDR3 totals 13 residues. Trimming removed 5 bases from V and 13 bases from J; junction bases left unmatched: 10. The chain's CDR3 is CATSAATGGRRYF. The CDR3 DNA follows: TGTGCCACCAGTGCCGCGACAGGGGGTCGTAGGTACTTC.

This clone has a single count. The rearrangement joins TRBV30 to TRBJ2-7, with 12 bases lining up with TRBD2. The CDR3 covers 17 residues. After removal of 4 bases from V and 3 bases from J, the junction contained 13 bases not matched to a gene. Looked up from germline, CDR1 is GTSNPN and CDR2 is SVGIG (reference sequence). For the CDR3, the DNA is TGTGCCTGGACCCATCCGGGACTAGCGGGTCCTATCTACGAGCAGTACTTC. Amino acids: CAWTHPGLAGPIYEQYF.

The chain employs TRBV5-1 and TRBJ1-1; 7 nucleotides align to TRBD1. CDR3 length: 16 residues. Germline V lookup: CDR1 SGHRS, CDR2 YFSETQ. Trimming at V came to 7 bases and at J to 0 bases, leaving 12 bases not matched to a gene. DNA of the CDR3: TGCGCCAGCTCACGGGACAGCTCGGCCATGAACACTGAAGCTTTCTTT. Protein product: CASSRDSSAMNTEAFF.